This TCR beta chain was identified during a study of CD8 T cells in Susac syndrome. The junction had 4 bases not matched to a gene; V was cut back by 8 bases and J by 2 bases. CDR3 length equals 13 residues. The germline CDR1 and CDR2 sequences are MNHNY and SVGAGI (reference sequence). After extraction with the RNeasy kit, roughly 0.45 to 1 ug of the RNA was reverse transcribed using random hexamers. Amplification of TCR beta CDR3 spanned 54 Vbeta and 13 Jbeta via immunoSEQ multiplex PCR. TCRdb re-analysed the immunoSEQ multiplex PCR reads in MiXCR, keeping a single row per CDR3 protein. The sample yields some 180,000 distinct CDR3 sequences, about 95% seen once.

The TCR originated in a human donor in good health. Sequenced sample: CD4+ T cells from PBMCs. V gene TRBV6-6 combines with J gene TRBJ2-7, with 9 bases that match TRBD1. The CDR3 sequence is CASRRDRAYEQYF. The CDR3 bases are TGTGCCAGCCGCCGGGACAGGGCCTACGAGCAGTACTTC.